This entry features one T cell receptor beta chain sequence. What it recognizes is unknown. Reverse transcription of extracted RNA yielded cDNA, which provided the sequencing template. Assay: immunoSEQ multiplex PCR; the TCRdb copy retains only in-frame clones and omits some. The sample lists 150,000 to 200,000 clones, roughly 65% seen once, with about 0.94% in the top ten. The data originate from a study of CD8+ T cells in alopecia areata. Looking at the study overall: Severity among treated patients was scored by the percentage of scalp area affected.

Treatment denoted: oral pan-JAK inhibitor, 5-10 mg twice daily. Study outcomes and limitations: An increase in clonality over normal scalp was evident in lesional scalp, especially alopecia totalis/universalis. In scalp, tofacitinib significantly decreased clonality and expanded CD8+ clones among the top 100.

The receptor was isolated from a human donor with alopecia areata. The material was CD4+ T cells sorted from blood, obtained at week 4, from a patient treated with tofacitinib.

Here the CDR3 reads CSSHADSDYGYTF. The CDR3 DNA reads as TGCAGCTCTCATGCGGACAGCGACTATGGCTACACCTTC. V usage is TRBV29-1 and J usage is TRBJ1-2; possible D gene TRBD1, 6 bases. Germline loops: CDR1 SQVTM, CDR2 ANQGSEA. V gave up 8 bases and J gave up 3 bases, with 16 bases separating them. The CDR3 loop spans 13 amino acids.